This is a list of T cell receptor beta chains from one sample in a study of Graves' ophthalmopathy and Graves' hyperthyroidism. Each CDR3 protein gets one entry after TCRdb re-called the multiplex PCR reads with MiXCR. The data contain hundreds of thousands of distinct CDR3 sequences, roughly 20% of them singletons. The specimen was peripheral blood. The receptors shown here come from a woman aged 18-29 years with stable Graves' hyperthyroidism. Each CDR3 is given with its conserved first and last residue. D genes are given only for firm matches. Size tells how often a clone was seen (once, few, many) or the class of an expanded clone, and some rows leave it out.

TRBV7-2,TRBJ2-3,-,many,CASSFGIMDTQYF,TGTGCCAGCAGCTTTGGGATCATGGATACGCAGTATTTT
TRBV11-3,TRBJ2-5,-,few,CASSLGWRAQYF,TGTGCCAGCAGCTTAGGATGGCGTGCTCAGTACTTC
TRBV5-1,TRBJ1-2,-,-,CASSWEIGPKGYTF,TGCGCCAGCAGCTGGGAAATTGGGCCAAAGGGCTACACCTTC
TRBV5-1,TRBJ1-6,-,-,CASSLAPYGSNSPLHF,TGCGCCAGCAGCTTGGCCCCTTACGGTAGTAATTCACCCCTCCACTTT
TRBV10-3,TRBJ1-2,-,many,CAIAEGDYGYTF,TGTGCCATCGCCGAGGGTGACTATGGCTACACCTTC
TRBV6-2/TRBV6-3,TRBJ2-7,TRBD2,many,CASRFLASGSGEQYF,TGTGCCAGCAGATTCTTGGCTAGCGGGTCGGGGGAGCAGTACTTC
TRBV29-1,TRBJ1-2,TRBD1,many,CSVRIDRGLGGYTF,TGCAGCGTCCGCATAGACAGGGGATTGGGTGGCTACACCTTC
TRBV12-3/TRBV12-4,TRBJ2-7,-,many,CASSRRVSSYEQYF,TGTGCCAGCAGTCGCAGGGTTAGCTCCTACGAGCAGTACTTC
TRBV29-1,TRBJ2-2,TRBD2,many,CSVDSGMNTGELFF,TGCAGCGTCGATAGCGGGATGAACACCGGGGAGCTGTTTTTT
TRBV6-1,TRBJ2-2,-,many,CASNGEEGTNTGELFF,TGTGCCAGCAATGGGGAAGAGGGAACGAACACCGGGGAGCTGTTTTTT
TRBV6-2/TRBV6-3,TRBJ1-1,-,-,CASSSTGHSNTEAFF,TGTGCCAGCAGTTCCACGGGACACTCGAACACTGAAGCTTTCTTT
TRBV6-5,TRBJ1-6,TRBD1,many,CASSYQTGRNSPLHF,TGTGCCAGCAGTTACCAGACAGGGAGGAATTCACCCCTCCACTTT
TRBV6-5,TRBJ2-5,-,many,CASSYSRIRETQYF,TGTGCCAGCAGTTACTCCAGGATTCGAGAGACCCAGTACTTC
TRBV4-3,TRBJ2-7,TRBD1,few,CASSPDRVGDEQYF,TGCGCCAGCAGCCCGGACAGGGTGGGGGACGAGCAGTACTTC
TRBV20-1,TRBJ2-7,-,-,CSACPDRGGLRYEQYF,TGCAGTGCTTGTCCGGACCGTGGGGGGCTTCGGTACGAGCAGTACTTC
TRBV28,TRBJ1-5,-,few,CASSRPAGGNQPQHF,TGTGCCAGCAGTAGGCCGGCTGGTGGCAATCAGCCCCAGCATTTT
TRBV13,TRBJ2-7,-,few,CASSLRTCRGEQYF,TGTGCCAGCAGCCTCCGGACTTGCAGAGGCGAGCAGTACTTC
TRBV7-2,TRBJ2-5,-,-,CASSLNGLRGGETQYF,TGTGCCAGCAGCTTAAACGGTCTGCGGGGAGGTGAGACCCAGTACTTC
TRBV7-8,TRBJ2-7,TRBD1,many,CASSLARTGSYEQYF,TGTGCCAGCAGCTTAGCGCGGACAGGCTCCTACGAGCAGTACTTC
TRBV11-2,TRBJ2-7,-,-,CASSLGLRRAEQYF,TGTGCCAGCAGCTTAGGTCTCAGGAGAGCCGAGCAGTACTTC
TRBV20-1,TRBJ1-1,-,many,CSARDGSRPKATEAFF,TGCAGTGCTAGAGATGGAAGTCGCCCCAAGGCCACTGAAGCTTTCTTT
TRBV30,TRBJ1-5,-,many,CAWNSGTAGQPQHF,TGTGCCTGGAATAGCGGTACGGCGGGTCAGCCCCAGCATTTT
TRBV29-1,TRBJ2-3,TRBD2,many,CSVTSGGTSTDTQYF,TGCAGCGTTACATCGGGGGGAACTAGCACAGATACGCAGTATTTT
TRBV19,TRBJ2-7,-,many,CASHVVCEQYF,TGTGCCAGTCATGTCGTCTGCGAGCAGTACTTC
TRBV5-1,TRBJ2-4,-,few,CASSLGQILAKNIQYF,TGCGCCAGCAGCTTGGGACAGATCCTAGCCAAAAACATTCAGTACTTC
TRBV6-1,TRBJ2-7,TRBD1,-,CASSRTGINYEQYF,TGTGCCAGCAGTCGGACAGGGATCAACTACGAGCAGTACTTC
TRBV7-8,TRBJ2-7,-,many,CASGLDTFQQYF,TGTGCCAGCGGCTTAGATACTTTCCAGCAGTACTTC
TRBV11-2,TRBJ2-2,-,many,CASSLDYGELFF,TGTGCCAGCAGCTTAGACTACGGGGAGCTGTTTTTT
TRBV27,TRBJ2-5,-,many,CASSPYYGVETQYF,TGTGCCAGCAGTCCCTACTATGGGGTAGAGACCCAGTACTTC
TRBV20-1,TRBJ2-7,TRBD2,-,CSAVPTSGRAAYEQYF,TGCAGTGCTGTCCCTACTAGCGGGAGGGCTGCCTACGAGCAGTACTTC
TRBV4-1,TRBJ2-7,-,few,CASSRSRDAVNEQYF,TGCGCCAGCAGCCGCTCCAGGGACGCCGTGAACGAGCAGTACTTC
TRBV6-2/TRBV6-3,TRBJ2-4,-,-,CATHRGPQHFPKNIKYF,TGTGCCACACACCGGGGACCTCAGCATTTTCCCAAAAACATTAAGTACTTC
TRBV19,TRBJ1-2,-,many,CASSIQASGVGYTF,TGTGCCAGTAGTATACAGGCCTCAGGGGTTGGCTACACCTTC
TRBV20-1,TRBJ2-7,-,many,CSARTAWGSSYEQYF,TGCAGTGCTAGAACTGCTTGGGGTAGCTCCTACGAGCAGTACTTC
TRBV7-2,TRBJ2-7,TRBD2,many,CASSKPGLAAYEQYF,TGTGCCAGCAGCAAACCGGGACTAGCCGCCTACGAGCAGTACTTC
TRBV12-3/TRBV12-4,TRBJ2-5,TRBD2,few,CASSPTSVYQETQYF,TGTGCCAGCAGCCCAACTAGCGTATACCAAGAGACCCAGTACTTC
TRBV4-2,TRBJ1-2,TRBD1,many,CASSQDQISGGMPQTHYGYTF,TGTGCCAGCAGCCAAGATCAAATTTCAGGGGGGATGCCCCAAACTCACTATGGCTACACCTTC
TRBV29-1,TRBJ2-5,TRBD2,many,CSVDVSGTETQYF,TGCAGCGTTGATGTTAGCGGGACGGAGACCCAGTACTTC
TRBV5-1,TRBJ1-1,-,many,CASSPDGGNTEAFF,TGCGCCAGCAGCCCCGATGGGGGTAACACTGAAGCTTTCTTT
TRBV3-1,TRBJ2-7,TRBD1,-,CASSPRDRVSVQYF,TGTGCCAGCAGCCCCCGGGACAGGGTTTCTGTGCAGTACTTC
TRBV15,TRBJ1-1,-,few,CATSQFAWNTEAFF,TGTGCCACCAGCCAGTTTGCGTGGAACACTGAAGCTTTCTTT
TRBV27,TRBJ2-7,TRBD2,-,CASSFLPPGLADEQYF,TGTGCCAGCAGTTTCCTCCCCCCGGGACTAGCGGATGAGCAGTACTTC
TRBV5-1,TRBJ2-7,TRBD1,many,CASSRDRGREQYF,TGCGCCAGCAGCCGGGACAGGGGGCGCGAGCAGTACTTC
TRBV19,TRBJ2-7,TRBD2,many,CASSILAGGYEQYF,TGTGCCAGTAGTATACTAGCGGGAGGGTACGAGCAGTACTTC
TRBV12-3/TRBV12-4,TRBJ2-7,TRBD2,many,CASSPRGGGWEQYF,TGTGCCAGCAGTCCCCGGGGGGGGGGCTGGGAGCAGTACTTC
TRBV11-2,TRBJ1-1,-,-,CSSSLVGTNTEAFF,TGTTCCAGCAGCCTGGTAGGCACGAACACTGAAGCTTTCTTT
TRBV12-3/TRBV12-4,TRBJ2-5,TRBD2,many,CASSLAGGPFQETQYF,TGTGCCAGCAGCCTAGCGGGGGGTCCTTTCCAAGAGACCCAGTACTTC
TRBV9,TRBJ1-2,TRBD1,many,CASSKRTGRYGYTF,TGTGCCAGCAGCAAACGGACAGGACGGTATGGCTACACCTTC